Listed below are T cell receptor beta chains from one sample, sequenced in a study of cytomegalovirus exposure and HLA in healthy donors. Profiling relied on immunoSEQ multiplex PCR, and the TCRdb table lists in-frame clones only, not all of them. The repertoire holds roughly 200,000 clones, with 60% to 85% as singletons. Sequenced sample: PBMCs. The receptors here all came from a man aged 35-49 years in good health and CMV-seronegative. Both conserved end residues are part of each CDR3. A D gene is named only where the DNA matches it firmly. Clone size is not always given. Where it is, it says once, few, many or a class for expanded clones.

>TRBJ1-1|TRBV4-3|few|NA
TGCGCCAGCAGCCAAGATAACAGGGCGGGGGGAGCTTTCTTT
CASSQDNRAGGAFF
>TRBJ2-2|TRBV11-3|NA|TRBD1
TGTGCCAGCAGCTTGAGGGACAGAAACACCGGGGAGCTGTTTTTT
CASSLRDRNTGELFF
>TRBJ1-2|TRBV19|NA|NA
TGTGCCAGTAGTACGCGGACTAGCTCCTATGGCTACACCTTC
CASSTRTSSYGYTF
>TRBJ2-7|TRBV21-1|NA|NA
TGTGCCAGCAGCTTACAGGGGGGGGATTTGAACGAGCAGTACTTC
CASSLQGGDLNEQYF
>TRBJ1-5|TRBV6-5|NA|TRBD1
TGTGCCAGCAGCCTTACGCAGGGGGCTGGGCAGCCCCAGCATTTT
CASSLTQGAGQPQHF
>TRBJ2-5|TRBV5-6|NA|TRBD1
TGTGCCAGCAGCTCCTGGGACAGCCAAGAGACCCAGTACTTC
CASSSWDSQETQYF
>TRBJ1-6|TRBV7-6|NA|TRBD1
TGTGCCAGCAGCTTCGAAGGGACAGGGAACTCACCCCTCCACTTT
CASSFEGTGNSPLHF
>TRBJ2-1|TRBV7-9|few|TRBD1
TGTGCCAGCAGCCCATCGGACAGGTCAAGCTACAATGAGCAGTTCTTC
CASSPSDRSSYNEQFF
>TRBJ2-1|TRBV6-5|NA|NA
TGTGCCAGCACTGGGCCACGGGGATTTGAGCAGTTCTTC
CASTGPRGFEQFF
>TRBJ1-1|TRBV6-6|NA|TRBD1
TGTGCCAGCAGTGGAAACAGGGGGGTAGGCACTGAAGCTTTCTTT
CASSGNRGVGTEAFF
>TRBJ2-5|TRBV7-2|NA|TRBD2
TGTGCCAGCAGCCCGACTAGCGGGAGGACAGGGGAGACCCAGTACTTC
CASSPTSGRTGETQYF
>TRBJ1-5|TRBV6-1|NA|NA
TGTGCCAGCAGTGGGGGCAGGAGTAAAGGGGGCAATCAGCCCCAGCATTTT
CASSGGRSKGGNQPQHF
>TRBJ2-3|TRBV5-1|NA|TRBD1
TGCGCCAGCAGCCCGGGACAGGGAGGCACAGATACGCAGTATTTT
CASSPGQGGTDTQYF
>TRBJ2-3|TRBV27|NA|TRBD1
TGTGCCAGCTCTCAACAGGGGGCGCGAGGGGTCGGACGCACAGATACGCAGTATTTT
CASSQQGARGVGRTDTQYF
>TRBJ2-7|TRBV6-6|NA|TRBD1
TGTGCCAGCAGCTTTTTAGGACAGGGGGTCTACGAGCAGTACTTC
CASSFLGQGVYEQYF
>TRBJ1-1|TRBV28|NA|NA
TGTGCCAGCAGCGGACAGTTGAACACTGAAGCTTTCTTT
CASSGQLNTEAFF
>TRBJ1-1|TRBV18|NA|TRBD1
TGTGCCAGCTCCCCAGGGACAGGGGTAGCTTTCTTT
CASSPGTGVAFF
>TRBJ2-3|TRBV27|NA|TRBD2
TGTGCCAGCAGTTTCCTGGCGGGGGGTACAGATACGCAGTATTTT
CASSFLAGGTDTQYF
>TRBJ2-3|TRBV11-1|NA|TRBD2
TGTGCCAGCAGCTTAGAAGGGGTGCGGGAGCATCAAGATACGCAGTATTTT
CASSLEGVREHQDTQYF
>TRBJ1-2|TRBV5-6|once|NA
TGTGCCAGCAGCTTAAAGGGGTTCTATGGCTACACCTTC
CASSLKGFYGYTF
>TRBJ2-7|TRBV6-1|NA|TRBD2
TGTGCCAGCACCGGGAAGCGGGACTACGAGCAGTACTTC
CASTGKRDYEQYF
>TRBJ2-1|TRBV5-1|NA|TRBD2
TGCGCCAGCAGCTTGAGGTTTGGGACTAGCGGGAGGAATGAGCAGTTCTTC
CASSLRFGTSGRNEQFF
>TRBJ2-3|TRBV5-8|NA|TRBD1
TGTGCCAGCAGCCGCGGACAGGCCGCAGATACGCAGTATTTT
CASSRGQAADTQYF
>TRBJ1-4|TRBV5-1|few|TRBD1
TGCGCCAGCAGCGAGGGGGCAGGAGAAAAACTGTTTTTT
CASSEGAGEKLFF
>TRBJ2-1|TRBV5-4|few|TRBD1
TGCGCCAGCAGCGACCGGGACAGGGGGCTCTACAATGAGCAGTTCTTC
CASSDRDRGLYNEQFF
>TRBJ1-2|TRBV7-2|NA|NA
TGTGCCAGCAGCCCTGGCGGAGGGGTTAACTATGGCTACACCTTC
CASSPGGGVNYGYTF
>TRBJ1-4|TRBV9|NA|TRBD1
TGTGCCAGCAGCATGACAGGGGAGAATGAAAAACTGTTTTTT
CASSMTGENEKLFF
>TRBJ2-1|TRBV5-8|NA|TRBD2
TGTGCCAGCAGCTTGCTGGGCGGGAGGGCCGATGAGCAGTTCTTC
CASSLLGGRADEQFF
>TRBJ2-6|TRBV27|few|TRBD1
TGTGCCAGCAGCAGGACAGGCCCCTCTGGGGCCAACGTCCTGACTTTC
CASSRTGPSGANVLTF
>TRBJ1-1|TRBV7-9|NA|NA
TGTGCCAGCAGCTTTGACAGTCCGAACACTGAAGCTTTCTTT
CASSFDSPNTEAFF
>TRBJ1-1|TRBV6-1|NA|NA
TGTGCCAGCAGTGACGGGTCGGGTTCGTGGGCTGAAGCTTTCTTT
CASSDGSGSWAEAFF
>TRBJ1-2|TRBV6-6|NA|NA
TGTGCCAGCAGTTCCCGAACAGGAGAATATGGCTACACCTTC
CASSSRTGEYGYTF
>TRBJ1-4|TRBV5-1|once|NA
TGCGCCAGCAGCCCCGAAGTGCAGCGGGGCAATGAAAAACTGTTTTTT
CASSPEVQRGNEKLFF
>TRBJ1-2|TRBV19|NA|NA
TGTGCCAGTACCGACGGGGGGCTGGTAGGCTACACCTTC
CASTDGGLVGYTF
>TRBJ2-2|TRBV6-1|NA|NA
TGTGCCAGCGTCGAATCAACAGGGACCACCGGGGAGCTGTTTTTT
CASVESTGTTGELFF
>TRBJ1-6|TRBV27|NA|NA
TGTGCCAGCAGTTTATTGGGGGGACGAGGGTATAATTCACCCCTCCACTTT
CASSLLGGRGYNSPLHF
>TRBJ1-4|TRBV18|NA|NA
TGTGCCACCTCCCACGGAGAGGATGAAAAACTGTTTTTT
CATSHGEDEKLFF
>TRBJ2-7|TRBV5-1|NA|TRBD1
TGCGCCAGCAGCCTGGGGACAGGTATCTACGAGCAGTACTTC
CASSLGTGIYEQYF
>TRBJ1-2|TRBV20-1|NA|NA
TGCAGTGTCGGGGATATCTATGGCTACACCTTC
CSVGDIYGYTF
>TRBJ2-5|TRBV7-6|NA|TRBD2
TGTGCCACCAAGCTACGGGGGGGGTTTCAAGAGACCCAGTACTTC
CATKLRGGFQETQYF
>TRBJ1-4|TRBV5-1|once|NA
TGCGCCAGCAGCCCTGGGACTGTCGAGGGTGAAAAACTGTTTTTT
CASSPGTVEGEKLFF
>TRBJ2-7|TRBV2|NA|NA
TGTGCCGGAAGAACAGGGAACTACGAGCAGTACTTC
CAGRTGNYEQYF
>TRBJ2-2|TRBV7-6|NA|TRBD2
TGTGCCAGCAGCTTAGAAGCGGGAGCCGCGAACACCGGGGAGCTGTTTTTT
CASSLEAGAANTGELFF
>TRBJ2-1|TRBV7-2|NA|TRBD2
TGTGCCAGCAGCTCCGGGGGGGGAGGTGAGCAGTTCTTC
CASSSGGGGEQFF
>TRBJ2-5|TRBV7-2|NA|TRBD1
TGTGCCAGCAGCACCCAGACAGGGTGGCAAGAGACCCAGTACTTC
CASSTQTGWQETQYF
>TRBJ2-5|TRBV30|NA|TRBD2
TGTGCCTTAGCGGGAGGGTGGGAGACCCAGTACTTC
CALAGGWETQYF
>TRBJ2-1|TRBV9|NA|TRBD2
TGTGCCAGCAGCGTAGCTGGGACTAGCGGGAGGAATGAGCAGTTCTTC
CASSVAGTSGRNEQFF
>TRBJ2-7|TRBV27|NA|NA
TGTGCCAGCAGTATGGTTATCGGTAGCGTCTCTCACGAGCAGTACTTC
CASSMVIGSVSHEQYF
>TRBJ2-3|TRBV6-5|NA|NA
TGTGCCAGCAGCAAGGGGGATACGCAGTATTTT
CASSKGDTQYF
>TRBJ2-7|TRBV28|NA|TRBD1
TGTGCCAGCAGTCTTCGACAGGGTTATCGCTACGAGCAGTACTTC
CASSLRQGYRYEQYF
>TRBJ2-1|TRBV7-2|NA|TRBD1
TGTGCCAGCAGCTTCGGGACAGGGTGGAACAATGAGCAGTTCTTC
CASSFGTGWNNEQFF
>TRBJ2-1|TRBV7-2|few|NA
TGTGCCAGCAGCCTGGGGTCAGGGGTAGGCGGGTCCTACAATGAGCAGTTCTTC
CASSLGSGVGGSYNEQFF
>TRBJ2-7|TRBV19|NA|NA
TGTGCCAGTAGTATTCGCGGGATAAGCGAGCAGTACTTC
CASSIRGISEQYF
>TRBJ2-7|TRBV28|NA|TRBD2
TGTGCCAGCAGCGGGGGGGTCGAGCAGTACTTC
CASSGGVEQYF
>TRBJ2-5|TRBV7-3|few|TRBD1
TGTGCCAGCAGCTCGGGACAGGGAGAGACCCAGTACTTC
CASSSGQGETQYF
>TRBJ1-2|TRBV9|NA|NA
TGTGCCAGCGGATCTTGGTGGGGAGAAAACTATGGCTACACCTTC
CASGSWWGENYGYTF
>TRBJ1-1|TRBV10-1|NA|TRBD1
TGCGCCAGCAGCCTCGACAGGGGGGGCACTGAAGCTTTCTTT
CASSLDRGGTEAFF
>TRBJ1-2|TRBV5-5|NA|NA
TGTGCCAGCAGCTTGGTTAGGCAGGCTAACTATGGCTACACCTTC
CASSLVRQANYGYTF
>TRBJ2-1|TRBV7-9|NA|NA
TGTGCCAGCAGCCCCCTGTACAATGAGCAGTTCTTC
CASSPLYNEQFF